Shown below are 4 T cell receptor beta chains from a single sample sequenced in a study of vaccination and CD4 T cells after COVID-19. These receptors lack a known antigen. An Oncomine TCR Beta short-read assay was used to sequence the DNA from cultured CD4+ T cells. TCRdb passed the PCR reads through MiXCR, listing each CDR3 protein once. Among approximately 21,000 distinct CDR3 sequences listed, 60% were seen once. Specified treatment: roughly 10-day PBMC culture with coronavirus spike peptide pools or control peptides (ViraFEST assay). The starting material was CD4+ T cells from blood, cultured in vitro, obtained after SARS-CoV-2 vaccination. Receptor source: a human donor who received a COVID-19 vaccine.

The CDR3 spells CASTLAGGVNEQFF. The CDR3 DNA follows: TGTGCCAGCACCCTAGCGGGGGGAGTCAATGAGCAGTTCTTC. V gene TRBV7-9 combines with J gene TRBJ2-1; 11 positions agree with TRBD2. Germline CDR1 and CDR2: SEHNR and FQNEAQ (reference sequence). The CDR3 is made up of 14 amino acids. V was pared by 7 bases and J by 6 bases, with 5 bases of the junction left unmatched.

This clonotype was counted between two and nine times. CDR3 bases: TGTGCCAGTAGGCCGCTACAGGGGGATAATCAGCCCCAGCATTTT. Its protein is CASRPLQGDNQPQHF. This chain uses TRBV19 with TRBJ1-5; TRBD1 matches 8 bases. The CDR3 loop spans 15 amino acids. Germline assignment: CDR1 LNHDA and CDR2 SQIVND (reference sequence). Losses at the gene ends were 6 bases for V and 4 bases for J; bases not matched to a gene: 8.

This clonotype was seen a handful of times. The chain employs TRBV6-1 and TRBJ2-7; TRBD2 agrees at 11 bases. The CDR3 runs to 15 residues. The V gene's germline CDR1 is MNHNS and CDR2 SASEGT. Trimming at V came to 1 base and at J to 2 bases, leaving 1 base not matched to a gene. As DNA, the CDR3 is TGTGCCAGCAGTGAAGTGGGACTAGCGGCCTACGAGCAGTACTTC. Translation: CASSEVGLAAYEQYF.

This chain connects TRBV7-9 to TRBJ2-7; possibly TRBD1 or TRBD2 for D (5 bases each). V was pared by 5 bases and J by 2 bases, with 16 bases between. Germline CDR1 SEHNR, CDR2 FQNEAQ (reference sequence). The CDR3 consists of 15 residues. The CDR3 sequence: CASSRSGPRTYEQYF. The DNA for the CDR3 is TGTGCCAGCAGCCGCTCGGGACCTCGAACCTACGAGCAGTACTTC.